These 8 T cell receptor beta chains came from one sample sequenced in a study of cytomegalovirus exposure and HLA in healthy donors. The table came from immunoSEQ multiplex PCR; TCRdb's copy has only in-frame clones and leaves some out. The data contain 160,000 or so clones, around 86% of them singletons. The sample taken for sequencing was PBMCs. The receptors originated from a man between 18 and 35 years old in good health and CMV-seropositive.

The J gene is TRBJ2-7, the V gene TRBV30, with 8 nucleotides matching TRBD2. J lost 5 bases, V lost 4 bases, and 10 bases had no gene match. The V gene's germline CDR1 is GTSNPN and CDR2 SVGIG (reference sequence). This CDR3 is 14 amino acids long. The CDR3: CAWTVRGGTHEQYF. The CDR3 DNA reads as TGTGCCTGGACGGTCCGGGGGGGCACCCACGAGCAGTACTTC. Full variable domain (remainder filled in from reference TRBV30 and TRBJ2-7): SQTIHQWPATLVQPVGSPLSLECTVEGTSNPNLYWYRQAAGRGLQLLFYSVGIGQISSEVPQNLSASRPQDRQFILSSKKLLLSDSGFYLCAWTVRGGTHEQYFGPGTRLTVT.

This clone was detected once. The chain joins TRBV2 to TRBJ2-1; TRBD2 agrees at 11 bases. Germline values: CDR1 SNHLY, CDR2 FYNNEI. Germline trimming cut 8 bases from V and 7 bases from J; bases unmatched to any gene: 7. The CDR3 totals 14 residues. The CDR3 sequence is CASYPIAGGNEQFF. CDR3 DNA: TGTGCCAGCTATCCCATAGCGGGGGGGAATGAGCAGTTCTTC.

The CDR3 bases are TGTGCCAGCAGAGCAGGGGGAGAATATGGCTACACCTTC. This gives the protein CASRAGGEYGYTF. This rearrangement joins TRBV28 to TRBJ1-2, with TRBD1 identical over 7 bases. J was trimmed by 5 bases and V by 6 bases; bases with no gene match: 6. CDR1 is MDHEN and CDR2 is SYDVKM in the germline V gene. This CDR3 region has 13 residues.

The V gene is TRBV4-2, the J gene TRBJ2-2, with 9 nucleotides matching TRBD2. Looked up from germline, CDR1 is LGHNA and CDR2 is YNFKEQ. V trimming: 0 bases; J trimming: 7 bases; junction bases outside the gene matches: 12. This CDR3 spans 18 amino acids. The CDR3 loop reads CASSQDRFPPSGDGELFF. CDR3 bases: TGTGCCAGCAGCCAAGATAGGTTCCCCCCTAGCGGGGACGGGGAGCTGTTTTTT.

As concerns this clone: This sample includes further DNA sequences coding for the same CDR3. The genes are TRBV7-6 and TRBJ2-5; 8 bases align to TRBD2. This CDR3 comprises 14 residues. Trimming took 0 bases from V and 5 from J; bases not matched to a gene: 2. CDR1 and CDR2 (germline): SGHVS, FNYEAQ. CDR3 residues: CASSLAGGRETQYF. For the CDR3, the DNA is TGTGCCAGCAGCTTAGCGGGCGGGAGGGAGACCCAGTACTTC.

The chain carries TRBV27 and TRBJ2-7, with TRBD1 matching over 8 bases. The CDR3 has 15 residues. V dropped 8 bases and J dropped 3; count of bases not matched to a gene: 12. Per germline, CDR1 MNHEY and CDR2 SMNVEV (reference sequence). DNA for the CDR3: TGTGCCAGCGCTTCCCGACAGGGGCGATACTACGAGCAGTACTTC. It is translated as CASASRQGRYYEQYF.

The rearrangement joins TRBV6-1 to TRBJ1-2; D remains ambiguous. The CDR3 runs to 11 residues. V lost 6 bases to trimming and J lost 3 bases, with 5 bases between them. In germline, CDR1 is MNHNS, CDR2 SASEGT. The DNA of the CDR3 is TGTGCCAGCAGGGGCGACTATGGCTACACCTTC. It codes for CASRGDYGYTF.

This clone showed up just once. The chain combines TRBV6-6 with TRBJ2-7, with 9 bases identical to TRBD1. CDR3 length: 14 amino acids. Germline V lookup: CDR1 MNHNY, CDR2 SVGAGI (reference sequence). The J segment lost 6 bases and the V segment lost 5 bases, leaving 8 bases of the junction unmatched. In DNA form, the CDR3 reads TGTGCCAGCAGTACCGGACAGGGGACAGGCGAGCAGTACTTC. This encodes CASSTGQGTGEQYF.